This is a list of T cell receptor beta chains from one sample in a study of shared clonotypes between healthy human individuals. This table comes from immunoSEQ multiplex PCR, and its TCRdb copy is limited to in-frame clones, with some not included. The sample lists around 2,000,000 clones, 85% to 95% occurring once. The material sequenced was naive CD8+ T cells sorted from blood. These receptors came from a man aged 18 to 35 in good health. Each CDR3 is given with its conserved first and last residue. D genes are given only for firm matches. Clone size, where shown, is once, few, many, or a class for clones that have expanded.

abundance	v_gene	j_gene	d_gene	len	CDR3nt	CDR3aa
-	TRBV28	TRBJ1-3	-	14	TGTGCCAGCAGTTTGGCAGGCACTGGAAACACCATATATTTT	CASSLAGTGNTIYF
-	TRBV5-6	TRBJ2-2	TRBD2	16	TGTGCCAGCAGTCATGAACTAGCGGGAGTTGTCGGGGAGCTGTTTTTT	CASSHELAGVVGELFF
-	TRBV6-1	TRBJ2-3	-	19	TGTGCCAGCAGTGAAGCCCACCTCTTCGAACTGCACAGCACAGATACGCAGTATTTT	CASSEAHLFELHSTDTQYF
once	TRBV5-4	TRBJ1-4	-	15	TGTGCCAGCAGCTTGGTCGGGGGACTGCCTGAAAAACTGTTTTTT	CASSLVGGLPEKLFF
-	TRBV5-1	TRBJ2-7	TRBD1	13	TGCGCCAGCAGCCAGAGGGACAGTTACGAGCAGTACTTC	CASSQRDSYEQYF
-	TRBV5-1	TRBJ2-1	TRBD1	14	TGCGCCAGCAGCTTGACAGGGGGCTACAATGAGCAGTTCTTC	CASSLTGGYNEQFF
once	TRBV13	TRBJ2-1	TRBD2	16	TGTGCCAGCAGCCGGGGACTAGCGGAAGCCGCCAATGAGCAGTTCTTC	CASSRGLAEAANEQFF
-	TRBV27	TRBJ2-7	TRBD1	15	TGTGCCAGCAGTTTTCGGCGACAGGGGTTCTACGAGCAGTACTTC	CASSFRRQGFYEQYF
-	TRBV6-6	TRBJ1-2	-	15	TGTGCCAGCAGTCACAAGACAGCTAATAACTATGGCTACACCTTC	CASSHKTANNYGYTF
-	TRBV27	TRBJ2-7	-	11	TGTGCCAGCATCCGGGGTGACGAGCAGTACTTC	CASIRGDEQYF